These T cell receptor beta chains were read from a single sample in a study of shared clonotypes between healthy human individuals. Assay used: immunoSEQ multiplex PCR; TCRdb lists only in-frame clones, some missing. The repertoire holds hundreds of thousands of clones, about 74% seen once, with approximately 1.7% in the top ten. The sample consisted of memory CD4+ T cells sorted from blood. Source of these receptors: a woman in her twenties or thirties in good health. Both conserved end residues are trimmed from each CDR3.

v_call	j_call	cdr3_aa
TRBV30	TRBJ2-7	AWSRSSYEQY
TRBV28	TRBJ1-5	ASSFGTRDQPQH
TRBV5-1	TRBJ2-7	ASSKESSYEQY
TRBV10-3	TRBJ2-5	AISDETAMKETQY
TRBV29-1	TRBJ1-1	SVSALRLDEAF
TRBV5-1	TRBJ1-1	ASSSTGRNTEAF
TRBV18	TRBJ1-4	ASSPMQNEKLF
TRBV19	TRBJ2-5	ASSSKVLETQY
TRBV2	TRBJ2-7	ARRNRGVDEQY
TRBV9	TRBJ2-5	ASSVGPDQETQY
TRBV19	TRBJ2-1	ASSMASGRANEQF
TRBV19	TRBJ1-2	ASSIVQGDGYT
TRBV5-1	TRBJ1-2	ASSSGQGMANYGYT
TRBV18	TRBJ1-5	ASSPRADQPQH
TRBV28	TRBJ2-7	ATTTGSYEQY
TRBV25-1	TRBJ2-1	ASSEYNEQF
TRBV28	TRBJ1-1	ASFMNTEAF
TRBV19	TRBJ2-7	ASSKPGQGIYEQY
TRBV11-2	TRBJ1-5	ASSLEGSNQPQH
TRBV7-9	TRBJ1-5	ASSFGDSNQPQH
TRBV11-2	TRBJ1-4	ASSLGYSVSLPEKLF
TRBV5-1	TRBJ2-3	ASSLGWQGIMNTQY
TRBV5-4	TRBJ2-3	ASSLVRQGAPTDTQY
TRBV5-4	TRBJ2-6	ASSLGTGGYGANVLT
TRBV2	TRBJ1-4	AGTPIATNEKLF
TRBV5-6	TRBJ2-5	ASSSWTSANQETQY
TRBV27	TRBJ2-1	ASRKVSGGFNEQF
TRBV25-1	TRBJ2-3	ASGGLAGGTDTQY
TRBV28	TRBJ1-1	ASRKPRAFRDTEAF
TRBV5-6	TRBJ2-2	ASNRLAANTGELF
TRBV18	TRBJ1-3	ASSPSDKPRTGNTIY
TRBV5-1	TRBJ1-1	ASSTGGNEAF
TRBV5-4	TRBJ1-1	ASSLGGNRMNTEAF
TRBV7-9	TRBJ1-2	ASSFGGAGGYT
TRBV6-1	TRBJ2-3	ASSEDRGGTDTQY
TRBV28	TRBJ2-2	ASSLILFRGSGGELF